A selection of T cell receptor beta chains follows, all from one sample in a study of PD-1 blockade in classical Hodgkin lymphoma. Produced via immunoSEQ multiplex PCR; TCRdb's table is partial and in-frame only. Of about 15,000 clones in the sample, around 84% were seen once. The sample consisted of CD4+ T cells from blood. The receptor set was obtained from a human donor with classical Hodgkin lymphoma. Each CDR3 is given with its conserved first and last residue. A D gene is named only where the DNA matches it firmly. The size entry is marked missing in some rows and otherwise reads once, few, many or a size class.

v_call	d_call	clone_size	j_call	cdr3_nt	cdr3_aa
TRBV5-1	.	once	TRBJ2-7	TGCGCCAGCAGCCCTCGGCTAAGTGGGAGCCGCCACGAGCAGTACTTC	CASSPRLSGSRHEQYF
TRBV19	TRBD2	.	TRBJ2-3	TGTGCCAGTAGTCCCCGACTAGCGGGAGCTAGCACAGATACGCAGTATTTT	CASSPRLAGASTDTQYF
TRBV11-1	.	few	TRBJ1-5	TGTGCCAGCAGCTTACAGGGTCAGCCCCAGCATTTT	CASSLQGQPQHF
TRBV29-1	TRBD2	.	TRBJ2-1	TGCAGCGTGAAGATAGCGGGAGGGCCAGGGGGGCAGTTCTTC	CSVKIAGGPGGQFF
TRBV2	.	.	TRBJ2-7	TGTGCCAGCAGTGAGTATAGCGGACGACTTTACGAGCAGTACTTC	CASSEYSGRLYEQYF
TRBV4-3	.	.	TRBJ2-1	TGCGCCAGCAGCCAAGACAGGTCAGACTACAATGAGCAGTTCTTC	CASSQDRSDYNEQFF
TRBV2	TRBD1	.	TRBJ2-1	TGTGCCAGCAGGCAGAGACAGGGTGTCCTCAATGAGCAGTTCTTC	CASRQRQGVLNEQFF
TRBV11-2	TRBD1	.	TRBJ2-3	TGTGCCAGCAGCTTAGACAGGCCGGGACAGGGGACAAGGGATACGCAGTATTTT	CASSLDRPGQGTRDTQYF
TRBV6-5	TRBD1	.	TRBJ2-7	TGTGCCAGCAGTTACTTGGGACAGGGGCACTACGAGCAGTACTTC	CASSYLGQGHYEQYF
TRBV7-9	TRBD1	.	TRBJ2-1	TGTGCCAGCAGCTTAATCGGACAGGCTCTAAACGAGCAGTTCTTC	CASSLIGQALNEQFF
TRBV28	TRBD2	once	TRBJ2-7	TGTGCCAGCAGGCATCTAGCGGGAGGACCAAGCTCCTACGAGCAGTACTTC	CASRHLAGGPSSYEQYF
TRBV6-4	.	.	TRBJ2-2	TGTGCCAGCAGCAGGGGACAGAACACCGGGGAGCTGTTTTTT	CASSRGQNTGELFF
TRBV4-3	.	.	TRBJ1-6	TGCGCCAGCAGCCAATCGCAGAGCTCCTATAATTCACCCCTCCACTTT	CASSQSQSSYNSPLHF
TRBV28	TRBD1	.	TRBJ2-7	TGTGCCAGCAGTTTATCGGCAGGGGGCAGCTACGAGCAGTACTTC	CASSLSAGGSYEQYF
TRBV7-7	TRBD2	.	TRBJ2-1	TGTGCCAGCAGCTCGACATTAGCGGGAGAGCAGTTCTTC	CASSSTLAGEQFF
TRBV7-9	TRBD1	.	TRBJ2-1	TGTGCCAGCAGCTCCGGGACAGGTCAGAATGAGCAGTTCTTC	CASSSGTGQNEQFF
TRBV14	TRBD2	.	TRBJ2-3	TGTGCCAGCAGCCAATCGCCCGGGACTAGCGGGAGGAAACCCACAGATACGCAGTATTTT	CASSQSPGTSGRKPTDTQYF
TRBV10-3	.	.	TRBJ1-2	TGTGCCATCAGTGAGTCAACGGTTCTGGGCTATGGCTACACCTTC	CAISESTVLGYGYTF
TRBV7-3	TRBD2	.	TRBJ2-3	TGTGCCAGCAGCCCTCGTACGGCGGCGGGGGGGTCAGATACGCAGTATTTT	CASSPRTAAGGSDTQYF
TRBV28	.	.	TRBJ1-4	TGTGCCAGCAGTGTACAGGGATCGAATGAAAAACTGTTTTTT	CASSVQGSNEKLFF
TRBV5-8	.	.	TRBJ2-3	TGTGCCAGCAGCGTGCCGCGGGTAGCCCTATCAGATACGCAGTATTTT	CASSVPRVALSDTQYF
TRBV18	TRBD2	.	TRBJ2-1	TGTGCCAGCTCACCGATAAGGGAACTAGCGGGAGAAGGCTCCTACAATGAGCAGTTCTTC	CASSPIRELAGEGSYNEQFF
TRBV18	.	.	TRBJ2-6	TGTGCCAGCTCCCACGGAATCGTGGCAGGGGCTCAAACGCGAGACTCTGGGGCCAACGTCCTGACTTTC	CASSHGIVAGAQTRDSGANVLTF
TRBV7-2	.	.	TRBJ1-1	TGTGCCAGCAGCTTAGGGGGCGGTTCTGAAGCTTTCTTT	CASSLGGGSEAFF
TRBV30	.	.	TRBJ2-7	TGTGCCTGTAGAGGGACTCCCTACGAGCAGTACTTC	CACRGTPYEQYF
TRBV11-2	.	.	TRBJ2-3	TGTGCCAGCAGCTGGGTGGGGACAGATACGCAGTATTTT	CASSWVGTDTQYF
TRBV28	TRBD1	.	TRBJ2-3	TGTGCCAGCAGTTTTCTAGACCCCAGGGGGCGATGGACAGATACGCAGTATTTT	CASSFLDPRGRWTDTQYF
TRBV11-2	.	.	TRBJ2-7	TGTGCCAGCAGCTTAGTGACAATGGCCTCCTACGAGCAGTACTTC	CASSLVTMASYEQYF
TRBV19	.	.	TRBJ1-5	TGTGCCAGTAGTGAAACAGGATATAGCAATCAGCCCCAGCATTTT	CASSETGYSNQPQHF
TRBV7-6	.	.	TRBJ2-5	TGTGCCAGCAGCGAGGGGGGCCCAGAGACCCAGTACTTC	CASSEGGPETQYF
TRBV6-1	.	.	TRBJ2-4	TGTGCCAGCAGTCTGCGAGAGATAGCCAAAAACATTCAGTACTTC	CASSLREIAKNIQYF
TRBV19	.	.	TRBJ1-2	TGTGCCAGTAGTACGGACAGATATGGCTACACCTTC	CASSTDRYGYTF
TRBV7-9	TRBD2	.	TRBJ2-1	TGTGCCAGCAGCTTCCCCTCTAGCGGAACTTACAATGAGCAGTTCTTC	CASSFPSSGTYNEQFF
TRBV19	TRBD2	.	TRBJ2-2	TGTGCCAGTAGTGCTAGCGGGAGTACACACACCGGGGAGCTGTTTTTT	CASSASGSTHTGELFF
TRBV4-2	.	.	TRBJ2-3	TGTGCCAGCAGCGTAGCGGCAGATACGCAGTATTTT	CASSVAADTQYF
TRBV6-5	.	.	TRBJ2-5	TGTGCCAGCAGTTACTCGGTGGGACAAGACGTGAACTTC	CASSYSVGQDVNF
TRBV10-3	.	.	TRBJ2-7	TGTGCCATCAGTGATTCCGAGGGACCAGACGAGCAGTACTTC	CAISDSEGPDEQYF
TRBV6-1	.	.	TRBJ2-3	TGTGCCAGCAGCCAAAGGACTTTCGACACAGATACGCAGTATTTT	CASSQRTFDTDTQYF
TRBV25-1	TRBD2	.	TRBJ2-1	TGTGCCAGCCGCGCTAGCGGTTCCTACAATGAGCAGTTCTTC	CASRASGSYNEQFF
TRBV7-9	.	.	TRBJ1-1	TGTGCCAGCAGCTTTGGGGGGGTCACTGAAGCTTTCTTT	CASSFGGVTEAFF